The present entry profiles one TCR beta chain with its context. This sample stems from a study of blood T cell dynamics during melanoma immunotherapy. Time point in this sample: pre-treatment baseline. Using immunoSEQ multiplex PCR, the repertoire was profiled, and TCRdb retains in-frame clones only, with some absent. The sample lists more than 8,000 clones; roughly 86% were seen once. In germline, CDR1 is SGHAT, CDR2 FQNNGV. Trimming removed 6 bases from V and 0 bases from J, with 12 bases in between. The CDR3 extends over 15 amino acids. The clonotype originates from a human donor with melanoma. The sample here was blood, taken from a patient treated with checkpoint blockade. The chain recombines TRBV11-2 with TRBJ1-3; D is uncertain. The CDR3 spells CASRHPSFSGNTIYF. CDR3 DNA: TGTGCCAGCAGACACCCCTCATTCTCTGGAAACACCATATATTTT.